This T cell receptor (beta chain) was recovered during a study of Ad26.COV2.S vaccination and SARS-CoV-2 variants. Method: immunoSEQ multiplex PCR; TCRdb's copy keeps in-frame clones and lacks some. The sample lists about 350,000 clones; approximately 81% were seen once. Germline V CDR1 and CDR2: SNHLY, FYNNEI. The CDR3 has 12 amino acids. The trim removed 6 bases at V and 4 bases at J, leaving 0 bases unmatched. Treatment of the sample: some 20 received Ad26.COV2.S at low or high dose, single or two shots; about 5 received placebo; per-sample allocation not given. Specimen acquisition occurred on day 63 following the initial vaccine or placebo injection.

The genes are TRBV2 and TRBJ2-5; 9 positions match TRBD1. The sample consisted of peripheral blood, taken in a trial of Ad26.COV2.S vaccine versus placebo. The TCR sequence derives from a person aged 18-60 years who received the Ad26.COV2.S COVID-19 vaccine or a placebo. CDR3 residues: CASRGQGETQYF. CDR3 sequence (DNA): TGTGCCAGCAGGGGACAGGGAGAGACCCAGTACTTC.